This T cell receptor beta chain was obtained from a study of T cell changes during pregnancy in multiple sclerosis. The CDR3 contains 16 residues. V gave up 0 bases and J gave up 3 bases; unmatched junction bases: 5. The germline V gene has CDR1 SGHTS and CDR2 YDEGEE. Generated by immunoSEQ multiplex PCR, the TCRdb table keeps only in-frame clones and is missing some. The table records tens of thousands of clones, roughly 94% of them present only once. This chain links TRBV5-8 with TRBJ2-3; 9 bases fit TRBD2. This TCR came from a female donor with multiple sclerosis, enrolled in a pregnancy study. This sample comprised CD8+ T cells from peripheral blood mononuclear cells, obtained before pregnancy. The CDR3 here is CASSLGTSGFTDTQYF. The CDR3 DNA reads TGTGCCAGCAGCTTGGGAACTAGCGGGTTTACAGATACGCAGTATTTT.